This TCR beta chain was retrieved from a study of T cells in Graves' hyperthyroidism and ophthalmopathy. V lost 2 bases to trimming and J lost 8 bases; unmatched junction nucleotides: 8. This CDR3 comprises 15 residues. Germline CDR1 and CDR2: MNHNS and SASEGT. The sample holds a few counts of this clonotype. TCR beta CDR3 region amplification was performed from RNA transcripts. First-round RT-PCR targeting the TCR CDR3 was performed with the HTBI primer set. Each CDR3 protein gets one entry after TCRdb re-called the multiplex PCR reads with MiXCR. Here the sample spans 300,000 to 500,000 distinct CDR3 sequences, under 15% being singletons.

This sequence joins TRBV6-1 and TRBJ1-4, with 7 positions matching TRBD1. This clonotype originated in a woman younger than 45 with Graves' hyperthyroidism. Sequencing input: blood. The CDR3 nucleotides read TGTGCCAGCAGTGAACTGGGTGGACAGGCGGAAAAACTGTTTTTT. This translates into CASSELGGQAEKLFF.